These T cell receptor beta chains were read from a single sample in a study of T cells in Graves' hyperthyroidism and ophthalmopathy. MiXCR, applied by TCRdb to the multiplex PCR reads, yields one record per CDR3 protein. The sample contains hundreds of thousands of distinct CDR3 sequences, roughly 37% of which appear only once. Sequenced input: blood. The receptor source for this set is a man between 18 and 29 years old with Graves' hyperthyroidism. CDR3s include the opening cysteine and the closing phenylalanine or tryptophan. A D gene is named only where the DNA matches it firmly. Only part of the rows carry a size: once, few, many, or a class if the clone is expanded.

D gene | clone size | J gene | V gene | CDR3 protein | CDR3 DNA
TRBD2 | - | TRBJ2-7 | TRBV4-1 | CASSRVLAGDSYEQYF | TGCGCCAGCAGCCGTGTCCTAGCGGGGGATTCCTACGAGCAGTACTTC
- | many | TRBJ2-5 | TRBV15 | CATSRELGGSETQYF | TGTGCCACCAGCAGAGAACTAGGGGGATCGGAGACCCAGTACTTC
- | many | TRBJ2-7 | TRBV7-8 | CASSFGAVPEQYF | TGTGCCAGCAGCTTCGGTGCGGTCCCCGAGCAGTACTTC
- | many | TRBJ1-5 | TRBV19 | CASKSQTSNQPQHF | TGTGCCAGTAAAAGCCAGACTAGCAATCAGCCCCAGCATTTT
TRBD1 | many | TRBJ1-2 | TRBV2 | CASGETGVGYTF | TGTGCCAGCGGGGAGACAGGGGTTGGCTACACCTTC
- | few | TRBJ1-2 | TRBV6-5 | CASSPLGGGDGPYGYTF | TGTGCCAGCAGTCCATTAGGGGGAGGGGACGGTCCCTATGGCTACACCTTC
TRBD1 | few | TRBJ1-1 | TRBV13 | CASSLGGRGSPEAFF | TGTGCCAGCAGCTTAGGGGGCAGGGGGTCTCCTGAAGCTTTCTTT
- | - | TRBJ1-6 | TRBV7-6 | CASSLGLPRSSYNSPLHF | TGTGCCAGCAGTTTAGGCCTACCGAGGAGCTCCTATAATTCACCCCTCCACTTT
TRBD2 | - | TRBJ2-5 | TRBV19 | CASSKTSGRARETQYF | TGTGCCAGTAGTAAGACTAGCGGGAGGGCTCGGGAGACCCAGTACTTC
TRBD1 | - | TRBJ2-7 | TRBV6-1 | CASRREQGDVDEQYF | TGTGCCAGCAGAAGAGAACAGGGGGACGTCGACGAGCAGTACTTC
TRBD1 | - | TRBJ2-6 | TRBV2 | CASSPSTGKSGANVLTF | TGTGCCAGCAGTCCGTCGACAGGGAAGTCTGGGGCCAACGTCCTGACTTTC
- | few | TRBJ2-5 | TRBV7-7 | CASSLYDLPGETQYF | TGTGCTAGCAGCTTATATGACTTACCAGGGGAGACCCAGTACTTC
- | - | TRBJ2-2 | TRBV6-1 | CASSSLTRAGTGELFF | TGTGCCAGCAGTTCCCTAACGAGGGCCGGCACCGGGGAGCTGTTTTTT
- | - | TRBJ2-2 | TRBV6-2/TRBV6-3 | CASCYSQDNGELFF | TGTGCCAGCTGTTACTCACAGGATAACGGGGAGCTGTTTTTT
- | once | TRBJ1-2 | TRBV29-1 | CSPTGSGYTF | TGCAGCCCGACAGGTAGTGGCTACACCTTC
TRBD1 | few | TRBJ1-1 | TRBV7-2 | CASSPGGEEAFF | TGTGCCAGCTCACCAGGGGGGGAGGAAGCTTTCTTT
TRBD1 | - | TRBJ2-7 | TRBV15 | CATSMRGLGQYF | TGTGCCACCAGCATGAGGGGGCTCGGGCAGTACTTC
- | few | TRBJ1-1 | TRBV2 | CASSHPLGFTEAFF | TGTGCCAGCAGCCATCCATTGGGGTTCACTGAAGCTTTCTTT